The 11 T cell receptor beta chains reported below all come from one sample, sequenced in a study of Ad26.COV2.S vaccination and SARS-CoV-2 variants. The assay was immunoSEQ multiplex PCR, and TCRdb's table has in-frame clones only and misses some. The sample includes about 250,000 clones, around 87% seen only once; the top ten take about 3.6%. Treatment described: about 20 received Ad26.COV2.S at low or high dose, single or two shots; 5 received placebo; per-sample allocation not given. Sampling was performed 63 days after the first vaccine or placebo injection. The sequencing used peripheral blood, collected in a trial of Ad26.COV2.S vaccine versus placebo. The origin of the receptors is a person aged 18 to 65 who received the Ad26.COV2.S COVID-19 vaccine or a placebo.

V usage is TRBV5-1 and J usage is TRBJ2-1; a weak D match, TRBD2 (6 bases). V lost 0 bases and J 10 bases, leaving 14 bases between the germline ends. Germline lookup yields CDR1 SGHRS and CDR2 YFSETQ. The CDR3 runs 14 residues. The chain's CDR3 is CASSLARLEDEQFF. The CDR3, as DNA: TGCGCCAGCAGCTTGGCGCGACTAGAGGACGAGCAGTTCTTC.

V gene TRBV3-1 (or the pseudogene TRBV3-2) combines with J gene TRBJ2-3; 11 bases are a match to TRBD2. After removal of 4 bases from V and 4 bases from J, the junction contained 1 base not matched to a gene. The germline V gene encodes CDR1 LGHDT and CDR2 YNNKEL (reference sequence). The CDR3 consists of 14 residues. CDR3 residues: CASSLSGGADTQYF. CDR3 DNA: TGTGCCAGCAGCCTTAGCGGGGGGGCAGATACGCAGTATTTT.

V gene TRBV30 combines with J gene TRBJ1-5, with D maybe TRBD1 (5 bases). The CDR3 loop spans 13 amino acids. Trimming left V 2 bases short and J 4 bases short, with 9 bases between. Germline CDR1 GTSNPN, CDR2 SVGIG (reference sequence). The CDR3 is CAWSRGVNQPQHF. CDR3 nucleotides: TGTGCCTGGAGTCGGGGGGTGAATCAGCCCCAGCATTTT.

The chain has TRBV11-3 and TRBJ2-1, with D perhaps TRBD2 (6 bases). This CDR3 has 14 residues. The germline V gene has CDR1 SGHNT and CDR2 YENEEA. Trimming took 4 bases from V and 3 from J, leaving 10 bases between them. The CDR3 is CASSSTGLYNEQFF. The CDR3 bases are TGTGCCAGCAGCTCCACGGGACTCTACAATGAGCAGTTCTTC.

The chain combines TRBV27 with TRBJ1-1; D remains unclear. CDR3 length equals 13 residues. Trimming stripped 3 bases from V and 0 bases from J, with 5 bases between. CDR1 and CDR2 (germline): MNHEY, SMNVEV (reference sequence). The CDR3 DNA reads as TGTGCCAGCAGTTTTTCCCTGAACACTGAAGCTTTCTTT. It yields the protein CASSFSLNTEAFF.

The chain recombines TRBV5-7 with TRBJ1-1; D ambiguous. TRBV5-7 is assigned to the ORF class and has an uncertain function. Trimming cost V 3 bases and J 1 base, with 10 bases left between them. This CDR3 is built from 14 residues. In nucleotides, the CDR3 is TGTGCCAGCAGCTCGCCACACCCGAACACTGAAGCTTTCTTT. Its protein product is CASSSPHPNTEAFF.

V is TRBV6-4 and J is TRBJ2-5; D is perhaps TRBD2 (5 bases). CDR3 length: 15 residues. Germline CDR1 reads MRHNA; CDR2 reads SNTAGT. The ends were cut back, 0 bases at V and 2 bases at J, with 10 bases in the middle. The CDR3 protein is CASSDSDWPQETQYF. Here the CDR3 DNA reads TGTGCCAGCAGTGACTCGGACTGGCCGCAAGAGACCCAGTACTTC.

The CDR3 here is CAISVNFLTGSNQPQHF. The CDR3, as DNA: TGTGCCATTTCTGTCAATTTCTTGACGGGGAGCAATCAGCCCCAGCATTTT. The rearrangement links TRBV10-3 to TRBJ1-5; D is unresolved. The CDR3 is 17 amino acids. Per the germline V gene, CDR1 is ENHRY and CDR2 is SYGVKD. Trimming removed 9 bases at V and 1 base at J, with 22 bases between.

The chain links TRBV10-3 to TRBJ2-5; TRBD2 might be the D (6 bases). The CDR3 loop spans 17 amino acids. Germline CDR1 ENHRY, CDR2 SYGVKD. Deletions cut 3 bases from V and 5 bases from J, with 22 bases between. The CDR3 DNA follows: TGTGCCATCAGTGATCCACGAACCGGGAGAGCGAAGGAGACCCAGTACTTC. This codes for CAISDPRTGRAKETQYF.

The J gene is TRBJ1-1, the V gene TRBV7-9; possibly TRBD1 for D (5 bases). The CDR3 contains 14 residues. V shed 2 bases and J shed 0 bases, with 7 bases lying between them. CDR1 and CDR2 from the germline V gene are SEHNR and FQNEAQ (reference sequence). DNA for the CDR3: TGTGCCAGCAGCTTACAGGGTTTGAACACTGAAGCTTTCTTT. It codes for CASSLQGLNTEAFF.

CDR3 nucleotides: TGTGCCATCAGTGAGACACCAGGACTAGCTAGAACAGATACGCAGTATTTT. The encoded protein is CAISETPGLARTDTQYF. The gene calls are TRBV10-3 and TRBJ2-3; 8 bases are a match to TRBD2. Looked up from germline, CDR1 is ENHRY and CDR2 is SYGVKD. The length of the CDR3 is 17 residues. V gave up 2 bases and J gave up 3 bases; unmatched junction bases: 10.